Described below is a single TCR beta chain sequence and its context. Antigen specificity is unknown. This sample stems from a study of T-cell reconstitution after alpha-beta-depleted transplantation in children. The CDR3 is 13 residues long. Trimming took 7 bases from V and 0 from J, leaving 10 bases between them. CDR1 and CDR2 (germline): SEHNR, FQNEAQ (reference sequence). Study-wide points: Newly produced T cells mostly accounted for T-cell counts and diversity one year post-transplant. Reports say that about two months after transplant, the alpha-beta T cells came out of several hundred graft clones that had expanded. Where some patients showed high TCRbeta diversity at day 60, it came from recipient T cells and thymic progenitors that had survived.

A library of TCRbeta sequences, prepared with unique molecular identifiers, was generated. TCRdb used MiXCR to reprocess the PCR reads, holding one entry per CDR3 protein. The sample holds 500,000 or so distinct CDR3 sequences, about an eighth seen once. This receptor was taken from a female patient aged 2-9 years who had a stem cell transplant for aplastic anemia, so the T cells may come from the graft donor. This specimen was PBMCs, mostly from graft donor cells, taken 180 days after TCRalphabeta/CD19-depleted stem cell transplant. The chain carries TRBV7-9 and TRBJ2-7, with TRBD1 as a possible D gene (6 bases). The CDR3 sequence: CASKNRASYEQYF. DNA of the CDR3: TGTGCCAGCAAAAACAGGGCCTCCTACGAGCAGTACTTC.